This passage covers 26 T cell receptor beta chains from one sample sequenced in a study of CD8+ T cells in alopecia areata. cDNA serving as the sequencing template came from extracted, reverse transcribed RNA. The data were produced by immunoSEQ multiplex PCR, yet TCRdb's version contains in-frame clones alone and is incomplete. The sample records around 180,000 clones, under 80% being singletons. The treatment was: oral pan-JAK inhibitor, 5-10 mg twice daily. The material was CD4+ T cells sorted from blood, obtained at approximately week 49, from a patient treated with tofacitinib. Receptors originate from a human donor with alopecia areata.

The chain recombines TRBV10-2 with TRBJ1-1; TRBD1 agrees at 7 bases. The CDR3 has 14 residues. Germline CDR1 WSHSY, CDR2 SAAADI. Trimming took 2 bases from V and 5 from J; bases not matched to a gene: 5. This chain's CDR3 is CASSEKGALTEAFF. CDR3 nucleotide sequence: TGCGCCAGCAGTGAGAAGGGGGCGTTGACTGAAGCTTTCTTT.

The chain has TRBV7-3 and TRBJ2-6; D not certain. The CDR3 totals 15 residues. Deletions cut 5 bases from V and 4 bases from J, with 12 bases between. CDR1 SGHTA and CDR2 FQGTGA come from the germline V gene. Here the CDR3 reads CASSQTASGANVLTF. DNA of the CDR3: TGTGCCAGCAGCCAAACAGCTTCCGGGGCCAACGTCCTGACTTTC.

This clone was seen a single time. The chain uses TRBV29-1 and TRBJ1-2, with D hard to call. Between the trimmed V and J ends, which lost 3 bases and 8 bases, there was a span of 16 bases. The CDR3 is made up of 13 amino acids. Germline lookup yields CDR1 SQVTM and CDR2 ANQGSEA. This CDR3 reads CSVDLGILSGYTF. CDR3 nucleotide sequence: TGCAGCGTTGATCTGGGTATTTTATCCGGCTACACCTTC.

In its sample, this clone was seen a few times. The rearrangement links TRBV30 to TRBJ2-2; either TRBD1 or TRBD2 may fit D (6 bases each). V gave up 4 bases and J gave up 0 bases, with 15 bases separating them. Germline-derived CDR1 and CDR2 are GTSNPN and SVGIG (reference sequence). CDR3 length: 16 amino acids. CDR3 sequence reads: CAWNGGPLSNTGELFF. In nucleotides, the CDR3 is TGTGCCTGGAACGGGGGCCCGCTCTCGAACACCGGGGAGCTGTTTTTT.

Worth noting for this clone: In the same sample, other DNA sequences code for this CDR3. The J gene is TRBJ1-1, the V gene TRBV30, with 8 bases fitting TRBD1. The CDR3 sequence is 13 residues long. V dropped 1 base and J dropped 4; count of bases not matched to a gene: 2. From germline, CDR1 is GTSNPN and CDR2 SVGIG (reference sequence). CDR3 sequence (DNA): TGTGCCTGGAGTGACAGGGGGGGCACTGAAGCTTTCTTT. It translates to CAWSDRGGTEAFF.

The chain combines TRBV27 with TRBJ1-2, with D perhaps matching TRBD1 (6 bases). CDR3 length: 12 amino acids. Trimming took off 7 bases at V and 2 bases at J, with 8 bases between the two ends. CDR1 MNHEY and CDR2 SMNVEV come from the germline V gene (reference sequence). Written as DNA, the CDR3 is TGTGCCAGCATGGGGGGCAACTATGGCTACACCTTC. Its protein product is CASMGGNYGYTF.

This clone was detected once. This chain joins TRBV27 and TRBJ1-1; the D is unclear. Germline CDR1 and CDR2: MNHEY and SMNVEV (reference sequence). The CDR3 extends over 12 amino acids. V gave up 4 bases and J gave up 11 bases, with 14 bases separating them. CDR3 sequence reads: CASSSLGLGAFF. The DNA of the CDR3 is TGTGCCAGCAGTTCGCTCGGTCTCGGGGCTTTCTTT.

The CDR3 reads CASSHSLLLRQGTQYF. The CDR3 nucleotides read TGTGCCAGCTCACACTCCTTATTACTACGACAGGGGACGCAGTATTTT. The chain recombines TRBV18 with TRBJ2-3; 8 bases align to TRBD1. The CDR3 runs to 16 residues. V lost 4 bases to trimming and J lost 9 bases; unmatched junction nucleotides: 15. The V gene's germline CDR1 is KGHSH and CDR2 LQKENI.

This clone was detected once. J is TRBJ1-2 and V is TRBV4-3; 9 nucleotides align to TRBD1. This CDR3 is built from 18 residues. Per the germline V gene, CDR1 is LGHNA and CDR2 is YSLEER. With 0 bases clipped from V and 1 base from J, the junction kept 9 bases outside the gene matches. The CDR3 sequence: CASSQEGHRGQGNYGYTF. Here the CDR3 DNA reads TGCGCCAGCAGCCAAGAAGGTCATAGGGGACAGGGTAACTATGGCTACACCTTC.

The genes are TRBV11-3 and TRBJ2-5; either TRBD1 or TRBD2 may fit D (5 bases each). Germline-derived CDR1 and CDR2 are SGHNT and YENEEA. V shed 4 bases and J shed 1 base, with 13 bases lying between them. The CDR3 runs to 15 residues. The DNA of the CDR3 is TGTGCCAGCAGCTCGGGACGGTTATCCCAAGAGACCCAGTACTTC. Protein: CASSSGRLSQETQYF.

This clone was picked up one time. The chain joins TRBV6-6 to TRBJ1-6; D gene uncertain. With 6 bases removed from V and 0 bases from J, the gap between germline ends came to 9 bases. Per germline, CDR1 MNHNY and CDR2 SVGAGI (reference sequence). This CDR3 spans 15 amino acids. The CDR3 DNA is TGTGCCAGCAGGGCCGAGAGCTCCTATAATTCACCCCTCCACTTT. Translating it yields CASRAESSYNSPLHF.

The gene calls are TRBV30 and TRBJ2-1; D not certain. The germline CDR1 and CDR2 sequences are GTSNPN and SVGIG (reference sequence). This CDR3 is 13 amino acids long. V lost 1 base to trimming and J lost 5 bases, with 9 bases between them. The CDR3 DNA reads TGTGCCTGGAGTGCCCGGGCCCACAATGAGCAGTTCTTC. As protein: CAWSARAHNEQFF.

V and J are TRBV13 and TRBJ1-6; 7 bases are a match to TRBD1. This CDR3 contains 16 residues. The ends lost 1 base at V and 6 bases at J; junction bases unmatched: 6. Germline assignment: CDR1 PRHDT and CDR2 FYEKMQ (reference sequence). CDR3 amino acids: CASSLARDSPNSPLHF. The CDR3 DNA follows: TGTGCCAGCAGCTTAGCTAGGGACAGCCCTAATTCACCCCTCCACTTT.

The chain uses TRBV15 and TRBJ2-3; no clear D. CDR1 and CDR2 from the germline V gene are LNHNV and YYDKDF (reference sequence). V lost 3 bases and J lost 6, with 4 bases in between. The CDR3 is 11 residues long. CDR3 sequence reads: CATSRRDTQYF. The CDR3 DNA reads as TGTGCCACCAGCAGGCGCGATACGCAGTATTTT.

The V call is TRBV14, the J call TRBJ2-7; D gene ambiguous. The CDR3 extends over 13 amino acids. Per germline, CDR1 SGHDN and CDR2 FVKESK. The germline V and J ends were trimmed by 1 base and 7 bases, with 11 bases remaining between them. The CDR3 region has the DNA TGTGCCAGCAGCCAAGCGACCTTTAGTGAGCAGTACTTC. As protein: CASSQATFSEQYF. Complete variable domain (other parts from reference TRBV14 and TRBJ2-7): EAGVTQFPSHSVIEKGQTVTLRCDPISGHDNLYWYRRVMGKEIKFLLHFVKESKQDESGMPNNRFLAERTGGTYSTLKVQPAELEDSGVYFCASSQATFSEQYFGPGTRLTVT.

The CDR3 reads CASSPLRGGGKDEQYF. Written as DNA, the CDR3 is TGTGCCAGCTCACCACTCCGAGGAGGGGGCAAGGACGAGCAGTACTTC. This chain joins TRBV18 and TRBJ2-7; the D gene is possibly TRBD1 (7 bases). The V gene lost 1 base and the J gene lost 5 bases, with 18 bases spanning the gap. Germline values: CDR1 KGHSH, CDR2 LQKENI. This CDR3 comprises 16 residues.

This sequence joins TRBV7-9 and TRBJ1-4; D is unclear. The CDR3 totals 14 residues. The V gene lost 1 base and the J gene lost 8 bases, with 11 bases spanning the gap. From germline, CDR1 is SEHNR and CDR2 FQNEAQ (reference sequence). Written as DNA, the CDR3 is TGTGCCAGCAGCTTAGGTGCAATGGGGGAAAAACTGTTTTTT. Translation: CASSLGAMGEKLFF.

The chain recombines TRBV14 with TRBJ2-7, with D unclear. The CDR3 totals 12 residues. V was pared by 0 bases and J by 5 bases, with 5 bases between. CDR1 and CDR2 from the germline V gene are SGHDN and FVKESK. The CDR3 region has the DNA TGTGCCAGCAGCCAAGATTTCAACGAGCAGTACTTC. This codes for CASSQDFNEQYF.

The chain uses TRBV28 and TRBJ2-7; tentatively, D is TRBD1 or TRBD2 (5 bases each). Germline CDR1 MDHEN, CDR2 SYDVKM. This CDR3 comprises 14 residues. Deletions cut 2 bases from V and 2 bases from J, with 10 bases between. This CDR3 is CASSLGGTTYEQYF. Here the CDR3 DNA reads TGTGCCAGCAGTTTAGGGGGAACTACCTACGAGCAGTACTTC. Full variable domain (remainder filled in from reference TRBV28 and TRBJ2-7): DVKVTQSSRYLVKRTGEKVFLECVQDMDHENMFWYRQDPGLGLRLIYFSYDVKMKEKGDIPEGYSVSREKKERFSLILESASTNQTSMYLCASSLGGTTYEQYFGPGTRLTVT.

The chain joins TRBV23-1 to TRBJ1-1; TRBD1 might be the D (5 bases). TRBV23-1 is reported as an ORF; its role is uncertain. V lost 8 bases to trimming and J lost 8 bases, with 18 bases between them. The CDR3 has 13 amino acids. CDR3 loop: CASLAGGYQEAFF. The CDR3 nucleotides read TGCGCCAGCCTTGCGGGGGGATATCAAGAAGCTTTCTTT.

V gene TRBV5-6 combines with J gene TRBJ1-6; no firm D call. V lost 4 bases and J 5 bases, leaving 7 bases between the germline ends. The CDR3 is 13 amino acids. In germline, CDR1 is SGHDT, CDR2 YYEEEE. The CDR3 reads CASSRLDNSPLHF. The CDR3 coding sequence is TGTGCCAGCAGCCGACTGGATAATTCACCCCTCCACTTT.

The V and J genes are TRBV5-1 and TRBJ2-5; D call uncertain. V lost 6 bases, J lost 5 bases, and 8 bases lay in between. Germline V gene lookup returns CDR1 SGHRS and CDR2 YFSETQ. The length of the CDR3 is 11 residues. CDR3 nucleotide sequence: TGCGCCAGCATCCTGGAGGAGACCCAGTACTTC. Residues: CASILEETQYF.

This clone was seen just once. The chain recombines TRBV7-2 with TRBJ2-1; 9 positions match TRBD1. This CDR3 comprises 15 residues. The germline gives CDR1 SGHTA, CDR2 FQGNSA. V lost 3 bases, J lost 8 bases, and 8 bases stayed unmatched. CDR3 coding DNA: TGTGCCAGCAGCTTGGGGACAGGGTATTCGGATGAGCAGTTCTTC. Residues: CASSLGTGYSDEQFF. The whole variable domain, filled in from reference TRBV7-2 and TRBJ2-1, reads GAGVSQSPSNKVTEKGKDVELRCDPISGHTALYWYRQSLGQGLEFLIYFQGNSAPDKSGLPSDRFSAERTGGSVSTLTIQRTQQEDSAVYLCASSLGTGYSDEQFFGPGTRLTVL.

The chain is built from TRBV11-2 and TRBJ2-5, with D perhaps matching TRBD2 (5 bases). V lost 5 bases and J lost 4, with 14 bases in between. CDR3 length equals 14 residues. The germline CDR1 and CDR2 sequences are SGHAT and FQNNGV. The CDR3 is CASSPDLRVETQYF. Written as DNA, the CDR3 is TGTGCCAGCAGCCCCGATCTGCGGGTAGAGACCCAGTACTTC. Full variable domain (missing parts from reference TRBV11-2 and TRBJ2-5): EAGVAQSPRYKIIEKRQSVAFWCNPISGHATLYWYQQILGQGPKLLIQFQNNGVVDDSQLPKDRFSAERLKGVDSTLKIQPAKLEDSAVYLCASSPDLRVETQYFGPGTRLLVL.

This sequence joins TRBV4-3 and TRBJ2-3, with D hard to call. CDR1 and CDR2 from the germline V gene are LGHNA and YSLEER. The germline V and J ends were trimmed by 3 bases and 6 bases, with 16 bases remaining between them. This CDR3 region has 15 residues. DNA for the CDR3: TGCGCCAGCAGCCAGGGTGGTGTAGCCTCGGATACGCAGTATTTT. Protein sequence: CASSQGGVASDTQYF.

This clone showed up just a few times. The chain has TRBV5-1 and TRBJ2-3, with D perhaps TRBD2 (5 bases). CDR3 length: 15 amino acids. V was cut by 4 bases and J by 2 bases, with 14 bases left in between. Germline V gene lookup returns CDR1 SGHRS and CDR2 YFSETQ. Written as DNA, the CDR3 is TGCGCCAGCAGCCCCTCGGGATTAGCCACAGATACGCAGTATTTT. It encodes CASSPSGLATDTQYF.